Sequencing of this T cell receptor (beta chain) was carried out in a study of blood T cell repertoires in COVID-19. J was trimmed by 4 bases and V by 5 bases; bases with no gene match: 4. This CDR3 has 14 residues. CDR1 and CDR2 (germline): SGHRS, YFSETQ. Clones were read by immunoSEQ multiplex PCR, and TCRdb kept only the in-frame ones, dropping some. The table records about 260,000 clones, 90% of them present only once. The receptor's source is a man in his forties or fifties who had been exposed to COVID-19. Sequenced material: PBMCs or T cells enriched from blood (not recorded which). The V gene is TRBV5-1, the J gene TRBJ1-5, with 9 bases identical to TRBD1. The CDR3: CASSPQGANQPQHF. The CDR3 DNA reads TGCGCCAGCAGTCCACAGGGGGCGAATCAGCCCCAGCATTTT.